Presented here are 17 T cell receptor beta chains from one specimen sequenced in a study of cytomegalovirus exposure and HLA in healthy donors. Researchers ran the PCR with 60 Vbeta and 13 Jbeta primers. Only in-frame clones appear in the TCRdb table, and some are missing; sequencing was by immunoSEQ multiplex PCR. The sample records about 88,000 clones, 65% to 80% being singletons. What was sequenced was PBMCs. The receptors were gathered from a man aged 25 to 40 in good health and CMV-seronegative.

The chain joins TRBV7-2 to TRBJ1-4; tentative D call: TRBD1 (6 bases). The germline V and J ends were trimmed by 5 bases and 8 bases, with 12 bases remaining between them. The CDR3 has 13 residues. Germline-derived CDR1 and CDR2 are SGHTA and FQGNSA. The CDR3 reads CASSAPGHEKLFF. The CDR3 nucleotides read TGTGCCAGCAGCGCCCCGGGACACGAAAAACTGTTTTTT.

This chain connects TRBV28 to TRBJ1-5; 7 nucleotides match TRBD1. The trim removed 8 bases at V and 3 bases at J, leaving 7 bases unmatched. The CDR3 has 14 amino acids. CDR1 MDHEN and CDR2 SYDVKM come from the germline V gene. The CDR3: CASADRAYNQPQHF. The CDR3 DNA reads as TGTGCCAGCGCCGACAGGGCCTACAATCAGCCCCAGCATTTT.

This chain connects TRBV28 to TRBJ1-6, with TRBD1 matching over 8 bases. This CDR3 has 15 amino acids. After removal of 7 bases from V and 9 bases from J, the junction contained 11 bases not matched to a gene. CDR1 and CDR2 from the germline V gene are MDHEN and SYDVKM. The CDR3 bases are TGTGCCAGCACCGCCGGGACAGGCAATATTTCACCCCTCCACTTT. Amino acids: CASTAGTGNISPLHF.

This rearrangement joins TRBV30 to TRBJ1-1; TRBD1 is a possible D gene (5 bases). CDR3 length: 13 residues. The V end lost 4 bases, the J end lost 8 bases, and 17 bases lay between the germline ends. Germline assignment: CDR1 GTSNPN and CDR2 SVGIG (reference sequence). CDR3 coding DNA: TGTGCCTGGAAGGACGCGGGGCGCGAAGAAGCTTTCTTT. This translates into CAWKDAGREEAFF.

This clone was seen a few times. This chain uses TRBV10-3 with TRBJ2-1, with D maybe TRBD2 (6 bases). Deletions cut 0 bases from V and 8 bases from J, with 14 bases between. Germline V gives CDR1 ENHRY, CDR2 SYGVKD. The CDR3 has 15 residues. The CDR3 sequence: CAISESGGRDDEQFF. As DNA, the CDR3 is TGTGCCATCAGTGAGTCGGGGGGTAGGGACGATGAGCAGTTCTTC.

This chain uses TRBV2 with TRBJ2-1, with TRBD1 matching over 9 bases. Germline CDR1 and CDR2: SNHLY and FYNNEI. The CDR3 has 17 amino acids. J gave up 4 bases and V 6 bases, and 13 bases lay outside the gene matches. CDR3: CASRKGGDRVVYNEQFF. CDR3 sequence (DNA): TGTGCCAGCAGGAAAGGAGGGGACAGGGTGGTTTACAATGAGCAGTTCTTC.

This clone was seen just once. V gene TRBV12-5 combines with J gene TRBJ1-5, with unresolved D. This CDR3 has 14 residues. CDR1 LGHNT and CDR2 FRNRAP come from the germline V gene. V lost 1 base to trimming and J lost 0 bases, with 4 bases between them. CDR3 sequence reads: CASGLGLSNQPQHF. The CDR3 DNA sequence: TGTGCTAGTGGTTTGGGTCTTAGCAATCAGCCCCAGCATTTT.

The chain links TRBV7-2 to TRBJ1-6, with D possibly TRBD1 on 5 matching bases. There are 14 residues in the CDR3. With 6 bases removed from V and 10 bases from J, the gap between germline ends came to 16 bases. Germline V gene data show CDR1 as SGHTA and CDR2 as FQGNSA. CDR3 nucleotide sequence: TGTGCCAGCAGGTTGGGACTGGGTAGCTCACCCCTCCACTTT. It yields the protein CASRLGLGSSPLHF. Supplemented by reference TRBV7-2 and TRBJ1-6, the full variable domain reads GAGVSQSPSNKVTEKGKDVELRCDPISGHTALYWYRQSLGQGLEFLIYFQGNSAPDKSGLPSDRFSAERTGGSVSTLTIQRTQQEDSAVYLCASRLGLGSSPLHFGNGTRLTVT.

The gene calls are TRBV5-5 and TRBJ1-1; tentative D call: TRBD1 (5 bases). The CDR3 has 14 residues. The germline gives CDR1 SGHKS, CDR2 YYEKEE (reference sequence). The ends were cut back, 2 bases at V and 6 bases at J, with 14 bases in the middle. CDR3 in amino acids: CASSFAGPGAEAFF. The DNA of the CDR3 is TGTGCCAGCAGCTTTGCGGGACCTGGGGCTGAAGCTTTCTTT.

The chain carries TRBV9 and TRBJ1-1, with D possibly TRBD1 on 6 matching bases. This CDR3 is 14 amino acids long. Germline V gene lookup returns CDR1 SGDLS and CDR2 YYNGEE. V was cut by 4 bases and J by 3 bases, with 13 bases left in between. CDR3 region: CASSPLQGYTEAFF. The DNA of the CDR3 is TGTGCCAGCAGCCCTTTACAGGGATACACTGAAGCTTTCTTT.

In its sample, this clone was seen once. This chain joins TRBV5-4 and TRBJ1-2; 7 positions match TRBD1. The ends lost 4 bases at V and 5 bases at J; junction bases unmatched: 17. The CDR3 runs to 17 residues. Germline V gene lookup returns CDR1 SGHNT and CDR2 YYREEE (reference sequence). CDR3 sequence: CASSPEGQFATRYGYTF. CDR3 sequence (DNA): TGTGCCAGCAGCCCTGAGGGACAGTTCGCTACGCGGTATGGCTACACCTTC.

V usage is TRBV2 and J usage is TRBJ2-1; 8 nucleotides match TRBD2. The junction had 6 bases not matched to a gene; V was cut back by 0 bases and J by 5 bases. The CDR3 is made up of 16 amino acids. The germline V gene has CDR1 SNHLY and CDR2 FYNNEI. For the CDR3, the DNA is TGTGCCAGCAGTGAAGCCGAAGCGGGGGACAACAATGAGCAGTTCTTC. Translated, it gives CASSEAEAGDNNEQFF.

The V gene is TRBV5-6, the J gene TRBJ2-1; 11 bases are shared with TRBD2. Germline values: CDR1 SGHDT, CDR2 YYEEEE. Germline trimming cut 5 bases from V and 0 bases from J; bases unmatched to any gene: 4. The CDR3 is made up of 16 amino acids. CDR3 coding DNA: TGTGCCAGCAGGGAACTAGCGGGGGCCTCCTACAATGAGCAGTTCTTC. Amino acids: CASRELAGASYNEQFF.

CDR3 coding DNA: TGTGCCAGCAGCAGGGAGGGGTACACTGAAGCTTTCTTT. Translated, it gives CASSREGYTEAFF. The chain uses TRBV6-4 and TRBJ1-1, with D possibly being TRBD1 (5 bases). Germline CDR1 reads MRHNA; CDR2 reads SNTAGT. V was cut by 6 bases and J by 3 bases, with 11 bases left in between. The CDR3 totals 13 residues.

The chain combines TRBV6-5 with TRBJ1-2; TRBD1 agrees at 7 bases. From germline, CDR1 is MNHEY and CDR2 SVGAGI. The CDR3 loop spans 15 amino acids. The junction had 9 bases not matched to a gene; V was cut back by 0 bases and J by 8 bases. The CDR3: CASSYSNPRGDGYTF. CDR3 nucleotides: TGTGCCAGCAGTTACTCGAATCCCAGGGGGGACGGCTACACCTTC.

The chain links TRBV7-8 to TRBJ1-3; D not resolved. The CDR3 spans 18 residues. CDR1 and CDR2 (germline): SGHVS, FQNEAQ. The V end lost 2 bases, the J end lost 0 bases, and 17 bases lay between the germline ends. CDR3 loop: CASSLMEAVPFSGNTIYF. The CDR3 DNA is TGTGCCAGCAGCTTAATGGAGGCAGTGCCCTTCTCTGGAAACACCATATATTTT.

The CDR3 region has the DNA TGTGCCAGCAGTTTACGACGAGGCTTCTACGAGCAGTACTTC. It yields the protein CASSLRRGFYEQYF. The chain recombines TRBV27 with TRBJ2-7; D not certain. Germline values: CDR1 MNHEY, CDR2 SMNVEV (reference sequence). This CDR3 has 14 residues. Trimming stripped 2 bases from V and 3 bases from J, with 11 bases between.